The next 15 T cell receptor beta chains were all read from a single sample in a study of beta chain features in type 1 diabetes. Since all of the isolated RNA was reverse transcribed, expressed TCRB transcripts were what got sequenced. Data came from immunoSEQ multiplex PCR; TCRdb stores just in-frame clones and leaves some out. The sample includes 300,000 to 350,000 clones, 6.5% to 10% of them seen just once. Source material: central memory CD4+ T cells from blood. Every receptor here comes from a woman in her late teens or twenties in good health.

This clone came up a few times. The genes are TRBV11-2 and TRBJ2-3; 10 positions agree with TRBD2. The CDR3 contains 18 residues. V lost 0 bases and J lost 2; bases outside the gene matches: 8. The germline gives CDR1 SGHAT, CDR2 FQNNGV. The CDR3 region is CASSLDGLAAANTDTQYF. CDR3 nucleotide sequence: TGTGCCAGCAGCTTAGATGGACTAGCGGCAGCGAACACAGATACGCAGTATTTT. Drawing the rest from reference TRBV11-2 and TRBJ2-3, the complete variable domain is EAGVAQSPRYKIIEKRQSVAFWCNPISGHATLYWYQQILGQGPKLLIQFQNNGVVDDSQLPKDRFSAERLKGVDSTLKIQPAKLEDSAVYLCASSLDGLAAANTDTQYFGPGTRLTVL.

This clone was observed a few times. The V call is TRBV7-2, the J call TRBJ2-5, with 10 bases matching TRBD2. CDR3 length: 16 residues. The germline V gene has CDR1 SGHTA and CDR2 FQGNSA. V dropped 5 bases and J dropped 2; count of bases not matched to a gene: 8. As DNA, the CDR3 is TGTGCCAGCAGCCACCCTAGCGGGAGAAATCAAGAGACCCAGTACTTC. Translated: CASSHPSGRNQETQYF.

The chain uses TRBV28 and TRBJ2-1, with TRBD2 as a possible D gene (6 bases). V was shortened by 5 bases and J by 9 bases, with 14 bases between the two germline ends. Per germline, CDR1 MDHEN and CDR2 SYDVKM. This CDR3 contains 13 residues. CDR3 region: CASSTELAREQFF. CDR3 nucleotides: TGTGCCAGCAGTACCGAACTAGCTCGTGAGCAGTTCTTC.

This clone showed up many times. This sequence joins TRBV28 and TRBJ2-4, with TRBD1 matching over 9 bases. The CDR3 is 20 amino acids. After removal of 3 bases from V and 7 bases from J, the junction contained 22 bases not matched to a gene. Germline lookup yields CDR1 MDHEN and CDR2 SYDVKM. CDR3: CASSFRTLIVRDRASNIQYF. The CDR3, as DNA: TGTGCCAGCAGTTTCAGAACTCTGATTGTCCGGGACAGGGCGTCGAACATTCAGTACTTC. Combining the CDR3 with reference TRBV28 and TRBJ2-4 gives the whole variable domain DVKVTQSSRYLVKRTGEKVFLECVQDMDHENMFWYRQDPGLGLRLIYFSYDVKMKEKGDIPEGYSVSREKKERFSLILESASTNQTSMYLCASSFRTLIVRDRASNIQYFGAGTRLSVL.

This clone was seen more than once but under ten times. The chain joins TRBV11-2 to TRBJ2-7; TRBD2 matches 13 bases. Germline CDR1 SGHAT, CDR2 FQNNGV. This CDR3 has 18 residues. With 5 bases clipped from V and 2 bases from J, the junction kept 12 bases outside the gene matches. This chain's CDR3 is CASSHTGTSGKVAYEQYF. CDR3 sequence (DNA): TGTGCCAGCAGCCACACCGGGACTAGCGGGAAGGTAGCCTACGAGCAGTACTTC.

The V and J genes are TRBV5-6 and TRBJ2-7; 7 nucleotides line up with TRBD1. This CDR3 spans 17 amino acids. The V and J ends lost 0 bases and 3 bases, in that order; junction bases with no gene match: 12. Per germline, CDR1 SGHDT and CDR2 YYEEEE. The chain's CDR3 is CASSLDLGQQYFYEQYF. The CDR3 nucleotides are TGTGCCAGCAGCTTGGATCTGGGACAGCAGTACTTCTACGAGCAGTACTTC. Filled out from reference TRBV5-6 and TRBJ2-7, the complete variable domain reads DAGVTQSPTHLIKTRGQQVTLRCSPKSGHDTVSWYQQALGQGPQFIFQYYEEEERQRGNFPDRFSGHQFPNYSSELNVNALLLGDSALYLCASSLDLGQQYFYEQYFGPGTRLTVT.

This clone has only a few counts. The rearrangement links TRBV25-1 to TRBJ2-1; 9 bases are a match to TRBD1. The CDR3 is 16 amino acids. CDR1 and CDR2 (germline): MGHDK, SYGVNS. V shed 3 bases and J 7 bases; nucleotides not matched to a gene: 10. CDR3 in DNA: TGTGCCAGCAGTGAGCCCGGGACAGGGAGGGGTAATGAGCAGTTCTTC. Protein product: CASSEPGTGRGNEQFF.

V is TRBV5-4 and J is TRBJ2-7; TRBD1 aligns across 7 bases. This CDR3 contains 16 residues. V lost 4 bases and J lost 7; bases outside the gene matches: 17. Germline CDR1 reads SGHNT; CDR2 reads YYREEE (reference sequence). The CDR3 nucleotides are TGTGCCAGCAGCCCGATAACAGGGGACGGCCATAGGGAGCAGTACTTC. Translating gives CASSPITGDGHREQYF.

The chain recombines TRBV5-1 with TRBJ2-7, with 8 bases lining up with TRBD1. Germline V gene lookup returns CDR1 SGHRS and CDR2 YFSETQ. The CDR3 loop spans 14 amino acids. V dropped 4 bases and J dropped 1; count of bases not matched to a gene: 4. In DNA form, the CDR3 reads TGCGCCAGCAGCAGGGACAGGCCATCCTACGAGCAGTACTTC. Translating gives CASSRDRPSYEQYF.

This clone occurred many times. The chain uses TRBV28 and TRBJ1-2; TRBD1 might be the D (5 bases). Deletions cut 9 bases from V and 4 bases from J, with 21 bases between. CDR1 is MDHEN and CDR2 is SYDVKM in the germline V gene. The CDR3 is 15 residues long. The CDR3 sequence is CASRTHAAGIYGYTF. The CDR3 bases are TGTGCCAGTCGGACACATGCGGCGGGGATCTATGGCTACACCTTC.

This clone was detected a few times. The same CDR3 also results from other DNA sequences found in this sample. The chain joins TRBV5-1 to TRBJ1-1; D unresolved. From germline, CDR1 is SGHRS and CDR2 YFSETQ. V dropped 1 base and J dropped 2 bases, with 6 bases sitting between them. The CDR3 extends over 13 amino acids. The CDR3, as DNA: TGCGCCAGCAGCTTGATGGTAAACACTGAAGCTTTCTTT. Protein product: CASSLMVNTEAFF.

The chain combines TRBV15 with TRBJ1-1, with 11 bases fitting TRBD1. The trim removed 3 bases at V and 5 bases at J, leaving 8 bases unmatched. This CDR3 has 16 amino acids. Germline CDR1 and CDR2: LNHNV and YYDKDF (reference sequence). CDR3 sequence reads: CATSSRDRGLRTEAFF. The CDR3 DNA follows: TGTGCCACCAGCAGTAGGGACAGGGGGTTGAGGACTGAAGCTTTCTTT.

Regarding this clone: The sample contains more than one DNA sequence encoding this CDR3. The chain has TRBV9 and TRBJ2-3; D unresolved. The germline V gene encodes CDR1 SGDLS and CDR2 YYNGEE. The CDR3 covers 14 residues. The germline V and J ends were trimmed by 2 bases and 2 bases, with 9 bases remaining between them. CDR3 coding DNA: TGTGCCAGCAGCGTTGAGCCGATCACAGATACGCAGTATTTT. This gives the protein CASSVEPITDTQYF.

This chain joins TRBV29-1 and TRBJ1-1, with D perhaps TRBD1 (5 bases). CDR3 size: 15 residues. Germline values: CDR1 SQVTM, CDR2 ANQGSEA. Trimming removed 6 bases at V and 0 bases at J, with 17 bases between. CDR3 in amino acids: CSVRPGRPMNTEAFF. In nucleotides, the CDR3 is TGCAGCGTGAGACCGGGACGGCCGATGAACACTGAAGCTTTCTTT.

This clone has just a few counts. The genes are TRBV11-1 and TRBJ2-1; 7 nucleotides line up with TRBD1. V lost 5 bases and J lost 4; bases outside the gene matches: 8. CDR1 is SGHAT, CDR2 FQDESV, per germline (reference sequence). The CDR3 runs 15 residues. The DNA for the CDR3 is TGTGCCAGCAGCCCACACCGGGACAGTTACAATGAGCAGTTCTTC. The encoded protein is CASSPHRDSYNEQFF.